These 26 T cell receptor beta chains were sequenced from one sample in a study of blood T cells in healthy people across ages. The use of a sample-barcoded 5' primer and a J-beta primer mix characterized a second PCR of about 7 to 12 cycles. TCRdb re-called the 5' RACE reads with MiXCR, one entry per CDR3 protein. The sample has 1.6 million or so distinct CDR3 sequences; about 35% are singletons. Sequenced input: blood. Receptor source: a woman in her 30s in good health.

DNA for the CDR3: TGTGCCAGCAGTGACCAGGGGGACTATGGCTACACCTTC. It is translated as CASSDQGDYGYTF. The genes are TRBV6-1 and TRBJ1-2; 7 nucleotides match TRBD1. Trimming cost V 3 bases and J 3 bases; bases outside gene matches: 1. The CDR3 runs to 13 residues. Looked up from germline, CDR1 is MNHNS and CDR2 is SASEGT.

This clonotype was seen a handful of times. The chain employs TRBV20-1 and TRBJ2-5; D uncertain. From germline, CDR1 is DFQATT and CDR2 SNEGSKA (reference sequence). The CDR3 has 13 residues. Trimming removed 3 bases at V and 9 bases at J, with 17 bases between. The CDR3 nucleotides are TGCAGTGCTAGCTTGGATAGTAAGAGACCCCAGTACTTC. The encoded protein is CSASLDSKRPQYF.

This clonotype came up many times. V is TRBV3-1 and J is TRBJ2-3, with 8 positions matching TRBD2. The CDR3 has 16 amino acids. Per germline, CDR1 LGHDT and CDR2 YNNKEL (reference sequence). V dropped 0 bases and J dropped 1; count of bases not matched to a gene: 3. DNA of the CDR3: TGTGCCAGCAGCCAAGATACTAGCGGACGCACAGATACGCAGTATTTT. It yields the protein CASSQDTSGRTDTQYF.

This chain connects TRBV9 to TRBJ2-1, with no clear D. The germline gives CDR1 SGDLS, CDR2 YYNGEE. The V end was cut by 3 bases, the J end by 7 bases, with 8 bases between. The CDR3 extends over 12 amino acids. The CDR3 region has the DNA TGTGCCAGCAGCGCCGCGCCGAATGAGCAGTTCTTC. Translated: CASSAAPNEQFF. Filled out from reference TRBV9 and TRBJ2-1, the complete variable domain reads DSGVTQTPKHLITATGQRVTLRCSPRSGDLSVYWYQQSLDQGLQFLIQYYNGEERAKGNILERFSAQQFPDLHSELNLSSLELGDSALYFCASSAAPNEQFFGPGTRLTVL.

The chain links TRBV4-1 to TRBJ1-1, with D uncertain. The CDR3 has 14 residues. Germline loops: CDR1 MGHRA, CDR2 YSYEKL. V was pared by 0 bases and J by 7 bases, with 12 bases between. CDR3 sequence (DNA): TGCGCCAGCAGCCAAGATGGAGGTAGCTTTGAAGCTTTCTTT. Its translation is CASSQDGGSFEAFF.

The CDR3 sequence: CSARDRASATDTQYF. CDR3 bases: TGCAGTGCTAGAGATAGGGCGTCAGCCACAGATACGCAGTATTTT. The J gene is TRBJ2-3, the V gene TRBV20-1; no definite D call. Germline V gene lookup returns CDR1 DFQATT and CDR2 SNEGSKA (reference sequence). This CDR3 has 15 residues. Trimming stripped 0 bases from V and 2 bases from J, with 12 bases between.

This clonotype was recorded a few times. This rearrangement joins TRBV30 to TRBJ2-7, with 13 bases aligning to TRBD2. J gave up 4 bases and V 0 bases, and 9 bases lay outside the gene matches. Germline assignment: CDR1 GTSNPN and CDR2 SVGIG (reference sequence). The CDR3 length is 17 residues. The CDR3 protein is CAWSVGAGLAGLYEQYF. DNA for the CDR3: TGTGCCTGGAGTGTTGGGGCGGGACTAGCGGGATTGTACGAGCAGTACTTC. Drawing the rest from reference TRBV30 and TRBJ2-7, the complete variable domain is SQTIHQWPATLVQPVGSPLSLECTVEGTSNPNLYWYRQAAGRGLQLLFYSVGIGQISSEVPQNLSASRPQDRQFILSSKKLLLSDSGFYLCAWSVGAGLAGLYEQYFGPGTRLTVT.

The J gene is TRBJ2-1, the V gene TRBV18; 8 bases map to TRBD2. J was trimmed by 8 bases and V by 0 bases; bases with no gene match: 9. The CDR3 consists of 16 residues. Germline CDR1 reads KGHSH; CDR2 reads LQKENI. The CDR3 nucleotides read TGTGCCAGCTCACCACCGAACGGGGGGGCCAGGGATGAGCAGTTCTTC. Translation: CASSPPNGGARDEQFF.

This chain uses TRBV20-1 with TRBJ2-2; 8 bases agree with TRBD2. The V gene end was trimmed by 3 bases and the J gene end by 3 bases; junction bases not matched to a gene: 6. Germline CDR1 DFQATT, CDR2 SNEGSKA (reference sequence). The CDR3 contains 15 residues. The CDR3, as DNA: TGCAGTGCTAGTAAGCGGGAGTCGTACACCGGGGAGCTGTTTTTT. Amino acid sequence: CSASKRESYTGELFF.

This clonotype was detected only a few times. The rearrangement uses TRBV4-1 and TRBJ1-5, with D possibly matching TRBD1 (6 bases). V lost 1 base to trimming and J lost 6 bases, with 10 bases between them. This CDR3 contains 14 residues. From germline, CDR1 is MGHRA and CDR2 YSYEKL. Written as DNA, the CDR3 is TGCGCCAGCAGCCAAGTTACAGGGCGTCAGCCCCAGCATTTT. Protein sequence: CASSQVTGRQPQHF.

This clonotype was counted only a few times. Relative to the germline gene, one junction end is altered; a read error may explain this. This chain uses TRBV12-3 or TRBV12-4 with TRBJ2-2; D gene unclear. This CDR3 has 15 residues. CDR3 sequence (DNA): TGTGCCAGCAGCTTAGGACGGAAGGACACCGGGGAGCTGTTTTTT. Translating gives CASSLGRKDTGELFF.

This clonotype was observed many times. The chain uses TRBV10-3 and TRBJ2-3, with a possible D match to TRBD2 (6 bases). The V end was cut by 10 bases, the J end by 4 bases, with 24 bases between. This CDR3 is built from 16 residues. Germline V CDR1 and CDR2: ENHRY, SYGVKD. The CDR3 region is CATSSAVGTGADTQYF. In DNA form, the CDR3 reads TGTGCCACCTCCTCGGCGGTTGGGACGGGAGCAGATACGCAGTATTTT.

V usage is TRBV10-3 and J usage is TRBJ2-1, with D perhaps matching TRBD2 (5 bases). The germline gives CDR1 ENHRY, CDR2 SYGVKD. Trimming stripped 2 bases from V and 8 bases from J, with 22 bases between. The CDR3 is made up of 17 amino acids. The CDR3: CAISETSSLMEADEQFF. The CDR3 DNA follows: TGTGCCATCAGTGAGACCTCCTCCTTGATGGAGGCCGATGAGCAGTTCTTC.

This clonotype was detected only a few times. The chain recombines TRBV27 with TRBJ1-2, with D hard to call. CDR1 and CDR2 (germline): MNHEY, SMNVEV (reference sequence). This CDR3 contains 16 residues. Trimming pared 0 bases from V and 2 bases from J, leaving 13 bases between. The CDR3 DNA reads as TGTGCCAGCAGTTTATCGAGCGGCGTTCTGAACTATGGCTACACCTTC. It is translated as CASSLSSGVLNYGYTF.

This clonotype was seen a few times. This chain connects TRBV28 to TRBJ2-7; D is unresolved. Germline CDR1 reads MDHEN; CDR2 reads SYDVKM. Trimming pared 5 bases from V and 4 bases from J, leaving 12 bases between. The CDR3 is made up of 13 amino acids. This chain's CDR3 is CASSMRPSYEQYF. Written as DNA, the CDR3 is TGTGCCAGCAGTATGCGCCCCTCTTACGAGCAGTACTTC.

The J gene is TRBJ2-3, the V gene TRBV24-1; TRBD2 agrees at 13 bases. Germline CDR1 and CDR2: KGHDR and SFDVKD. The CDR3 contains 16 residues. The trim removed 3 bases at V and 2 bases at J, leaving 1 base unmatched. The chain's CDR3 is CATSDGTSGTTDTQYF. The CDR3 region has the DNA TGTGCCACCAGTGATGGGACTAGCGGGACCACAGATACGCAGTATTTT.

This clonotype was picked up one time. The rearrangement joins TRBV7-2 to TRBJ2-4; TRBD1 is a possible D gene (6 bases). Matching the DNA end better, TRBJ2-5 makes the J call doubtful. Germline V gene data show CDR1 as SGHTA and CDR2 as FQGNSA. The CDR3 extends over 15 amino acids. The CDR3 here is CASRETGSLRETQYF. CDR3 bases: TGTGCCAGCAGAGAGACAGGCTCCCTTAGGGAGACCCAGTACTTC.

In this sample, this clonotype turned up a few times. V and J are TRBV7-2 and TRBJ1-2; D is uncertain. The CDR3 has 15 residues. Trimming stripped 1 base from V and 5 bases from J, with 14 bases between. The germline V gene has CDR1 SGHTA and CDR2 FQGNSA. CDR3 protein: CASSLEVVGPYGYTF. The DNA of the CDR3 is TGTGCCAGCAGCTTAGAAGTTGTAGGGCCTTATGGCTACACCTTC.

The chain recombines TRBV12-3 or TRBV12-4 with TRBJ1-5; 7 bases are a match to TRBD1. CDR3 length equals 17 residues. The J segment lost 2 bases and the V segment lost 5 bases, leaving 12 bases of the junction unmatched. CDR3 sequence (DNA): TGTGCCAGCAGTCCCCCCGAGAGCAGGGGGGGCAATCAGCCCCAGCATTTT. The encoded protein is CASSPPESRGGNQPQHF.

This clonotype was detected only a few times. The genes are TRBV5-1 and TRBJ2-7; 8 nucleotides align to TRBD1. V was pared by 4 bases and J by 1 base, with 7 bases of the junction left unmatched. This CDR3 is 15 amino acids long. Germline loops: CDR1 SGHRS, CDR2 YFSETQ. CDR3 in DNA: TGCGCCAGCAGCCCCCGGGACAGGTTGTCCTACGAGCAGTACTTC. It yields the protein CASSPRDRLSYEQYF.

The rearrangement joins TRBV27 to TRBJ1-2, with a possible D match to TRBD1 (6 bases). The V gene's germline CDR1 is MNHEY and CDR2 SMNVEV (reference sequence). This CDR3 contains 16 residues. V gave up 5 bases and J gave up 4 bases, with 20 bases separating them. The CDR3 here is CASSRNPQGMGYGYTF. For the CDR3, the DNA is TGTGCCAGCAGTAGGAACCCCCAGGGGATGGGCTATGGCTACACCTTC.

This clonotype was recorded a few times. The chain couples TRBV4-1 to TRBJ2-1; D remains unclear. CDR3 size: 16 residues. Germline values: CDR1 MGHRA, CDR2 YSYEKL. Trimming stripped 8 bases from V and 1 base from J, with 18 bases between. The CDR3 DNA reads as TGCGCCAGCTCCCAATCTCCCGGCAGTTCCTACAATGAGCAGTTCTTC. This encodes CASSQSPGSSYNEQFF.

The rearrangement uses TRBV7-2 and TRBJ2-1, with 10 bases fitting TRBD1. Germline loops: CDR1 SGHTA, CDR2 FQGNSA. Trimming at V came to 3 bases and at J to 7 bases, leaving 6 bases not matched to a gene. The CDR3 runs 15 residues. DNA of the CDR3: TGTGCCAGCAGCTTTAGACAGGGGGCGCCTAATGAGCAGTTCTTC. Translation gives CASSFRQGAPNEQFF.

Details on this clonotype: A read error may account for a junction end that differs from germline. The genes are TRBV7-9 and TRBJ2-1, with 10 positions matching TRBD2. The CDR3 extends over 15 amino acids. Per germline, CDR1 SEHNR and CDR2 FQNEAQ (reference sequence). The CDR3 loop reads CASTGRLAGYNERFF. The DNA of the CDR3 is TGTGCCAGCACCGGTAGACTAGCGGGTTACAATGAGCGGTTCTTC.

In this sample, this clonotype turned up many times. This sequence joins TRBV24-1 and TRBJ2-1; D remains unclear. Germline V gene data show CDR1 as KGHDR and CDR2 as SFDVKD. The V end lost 4 bases, the J end lost 8 bases, and 8 bases lay between the germline ends. The CDR3 has 12 amino acids. CDR3 DNA sequence: TGTGCCACCAGTGACGGAAACTATGAGCAGTTCTTC. It encodes CATSDGNYEQFF.

The V call is TRBV20-1, the J call TRBJ2-1; possibly TRBD2 for D (6 bases). Per the germline V gene, CDR1 is DFQATT and CDR2 is SNEGSKA (reference sequence). The V and J ends lost 0 bases and 4 bases respectively, with 10 bases between them. CDR3 size: 14 residues. The CDR3 DNA follows: TGCAGTGCTAGAGAGGAGGGGCGTTACAATGAGCAGTTCTTC. This translates into CSAREEGRYNEQFF.